The text below deals with one T cell receptor (beta chain). This sample is drawn from a study of blood T cell repertoires in COVID-19. Study-level information: Acute-phase and convalescent COVID-19 samples originated in the United States, Italy and Spain. The cDNA or gDNA used as material had been derived from T cells, B-cell-depleted T cells, or PBMCs.

Authors' processing steps: Reference gene primer amplification in the assay estimated nucleated cell counts. Sequencing used immunoSEQ multiplex PCR; TCRdb keeps in-frame clones, though not all of them. The DNA gave D and trimming, while V, J and clone size come from that table. The data show approximately 470,000 clones, around 90% seen once. Germline V gene sequence: CDR1 SGHVS, CDR2 FNYEAQ. With V trimmed by 8 bases and J by 4 bases, 8 bases remained unmatched. This CDR3 is built from 16 residues. Input material: PBMCs or T cells enriched from blood (not recorded which). The receptor was derived from a woman between 18 and 30 years old who had recovered from COVID-19. This chain connects TRBV7-6 to TRBJ2-2, with 12 positions matching TRBD2. The CDR3 protein is CASGLAGSGPTGELFF. The CDR3 DNA reads as TGTGCCAGCGGACTAGCGGGGTCCGGGCCCACCGGGGAGCTGTTTTTT.